The clone carrying this TCR beta chain was picked up many times. Its antigen is not identified. TCRdb analysed the RACE reads with MiXCR anew, one entry per CDR3 protein. The sample records roughly 100,000 distinct CDR3 sequences, 10% to 12% being singletons. Germline CDR1 SGHKS, CDR2 YYEKEE (reference sequence). V shed 1 base and J shed 5 bases, with 9 bases lying between them. The CDR3 covers 13 residues. The sample belongs to a study of human T cells and chemical hapten exposure. For the study at large: The use of 2% DPC on approximately 2 cm by approximately 2 cm of upper inner arm skin constituted sensitization.

Described time point: pre-sensitization, week 0. Treatment defined: therapeutic diphenylcyclopropenone sensitization with weekly scalp DPC. Study-wide results and limits: The immune response of these alopecia patients might not match healthy individuals'.

This TCR was recovered from a woman aged 55-69 years with alopecia areata. Some clones in this sample may be carry-over from other donors' samples. Sequenced here: whole blood, sampled in connection with sensitization to the hapten diphenylcyclopropenone (DPC). The V and J genes are TRBV5-5 and TRBJ1-1; D unresolved. This CDR3 reads CASSLSEGTEAFF. The CDR3 DNA sequence: TGTGCCAGCAGCTTGAGTGAGGGTACTGAAGCTTTCTTT.